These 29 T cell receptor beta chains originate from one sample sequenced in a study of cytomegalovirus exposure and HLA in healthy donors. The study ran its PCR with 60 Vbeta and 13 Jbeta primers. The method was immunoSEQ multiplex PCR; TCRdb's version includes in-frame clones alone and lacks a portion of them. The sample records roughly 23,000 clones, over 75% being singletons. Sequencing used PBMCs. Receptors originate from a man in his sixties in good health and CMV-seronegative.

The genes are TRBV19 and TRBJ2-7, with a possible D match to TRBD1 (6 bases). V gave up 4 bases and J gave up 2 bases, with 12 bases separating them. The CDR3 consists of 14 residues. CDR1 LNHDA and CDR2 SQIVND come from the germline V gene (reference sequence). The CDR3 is CASSNPGVTYEQYF. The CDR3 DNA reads TGTGCCAGTAGTAATCCAGGGGTGACCTACGAGCAGTACTTC.

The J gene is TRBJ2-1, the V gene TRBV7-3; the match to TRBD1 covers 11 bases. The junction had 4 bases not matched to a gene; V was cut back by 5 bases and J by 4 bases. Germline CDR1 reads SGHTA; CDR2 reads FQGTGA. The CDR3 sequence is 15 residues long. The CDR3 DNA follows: TGTGCCAGCAGCCAAGGGACAGGGGGGTACAATGAGCAGTTCTTC. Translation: CASSQGTGGYNEQFF. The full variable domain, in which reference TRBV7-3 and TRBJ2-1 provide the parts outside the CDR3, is GAGVSQTPSNKVTEKGKYVELRCDPISGHTALYWYRQSLGQGPEFLIYFQGTGAADDSGLPNDRFFAVRPEGSVSTLKIQRTERGDSAVYLCASSQGTGGYNEQFFGPGTRLTVL.

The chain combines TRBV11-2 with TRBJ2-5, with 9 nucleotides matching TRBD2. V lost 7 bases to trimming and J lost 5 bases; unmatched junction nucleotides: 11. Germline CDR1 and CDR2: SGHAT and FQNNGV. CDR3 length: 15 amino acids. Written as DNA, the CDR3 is TGTGCCAGCAAGGGCAATAGCGGGAGCGGGGAGACCCAGTACTTC. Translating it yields CASKGNSGSGETQYF. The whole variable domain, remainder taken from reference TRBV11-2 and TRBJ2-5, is EAGVAQSPRYKIIEKRQSVAFWCNPISGHATLYWYQQILGQGPKLLIQFQNNGVVDDSQLPKDRFSAERLKGVDSTLKIQPAKLEDSAVYLCASKGNSGSGETQYFGPGTRLLVL.

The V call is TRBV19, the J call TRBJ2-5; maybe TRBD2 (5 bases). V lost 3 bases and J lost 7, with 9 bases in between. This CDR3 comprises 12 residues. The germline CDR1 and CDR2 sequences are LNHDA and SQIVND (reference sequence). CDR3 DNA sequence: TGTGCCAGTAGTATTACGGCGGGGACCCAGTACTTC. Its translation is CASSITAGTQYF.

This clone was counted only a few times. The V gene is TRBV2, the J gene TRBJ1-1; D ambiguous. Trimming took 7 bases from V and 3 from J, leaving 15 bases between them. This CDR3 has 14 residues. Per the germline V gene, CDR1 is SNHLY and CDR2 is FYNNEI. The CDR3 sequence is CASTEEGGDTEAFF. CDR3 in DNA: TGTGCCAGCACCGAGGAGGGCGGGGACACTGAAGCTTTCTTT.

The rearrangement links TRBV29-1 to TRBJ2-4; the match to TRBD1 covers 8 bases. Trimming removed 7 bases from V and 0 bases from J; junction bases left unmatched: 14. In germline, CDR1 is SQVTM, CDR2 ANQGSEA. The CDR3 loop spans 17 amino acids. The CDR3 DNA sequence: TGCAGCGCTTATACGGAAGACAGGGGACTAGCCAAAAACATTCAGTACTTC. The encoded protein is CSAYTEDRGLAKNIQYF.

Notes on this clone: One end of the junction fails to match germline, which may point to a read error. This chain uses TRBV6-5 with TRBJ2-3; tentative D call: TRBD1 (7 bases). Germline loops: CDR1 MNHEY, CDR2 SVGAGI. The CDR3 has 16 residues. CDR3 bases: TGTGCCCGCAGTTACGGAGGGGGCGTGGGCACAGATACGCAGTATTTT. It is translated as CARSYGGGVGTDTQYF.

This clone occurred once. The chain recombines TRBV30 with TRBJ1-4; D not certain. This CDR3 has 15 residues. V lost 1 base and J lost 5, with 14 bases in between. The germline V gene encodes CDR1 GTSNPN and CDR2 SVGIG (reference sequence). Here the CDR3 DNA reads TGTGCCTGGAGTGGGAGGGTAGGTACGAATGAAAAACTGTTTTTT. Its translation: CAWSGRVGTNEKLFF.

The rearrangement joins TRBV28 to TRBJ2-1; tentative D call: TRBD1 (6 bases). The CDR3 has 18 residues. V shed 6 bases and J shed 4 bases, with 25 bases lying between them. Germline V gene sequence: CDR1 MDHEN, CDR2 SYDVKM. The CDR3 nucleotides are TGTGCCAGCAGCCTCACTCAGGGGCGCCCCAGGGGTTACAATGAGCAGTTCTTC. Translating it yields CASSLTQGRPRGYNEQFF.

CDR3 sequence reads: CASSFRTGWYNEQFF. The CDR3 nucleotides read TGTGCCAGCAGTTTCCGGACAGGGTGGTACAATGAGCAGTTCTTC. The chain recombines TRBV2 with TRBJ2-1, with 8 positions matching TRBD1. The CDR3 runs 15 residues. The junction had 7 bases not matched to a gene; V was cut back by 5 bases and J by 4 bases. Germline lookup yields CDR1 SNHLY and CDR2 FYNNEI.

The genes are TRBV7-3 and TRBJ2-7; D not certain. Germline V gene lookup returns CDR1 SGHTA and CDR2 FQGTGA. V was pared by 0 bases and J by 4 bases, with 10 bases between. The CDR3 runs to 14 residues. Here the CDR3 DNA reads TGTGCCAGCAGCTTAACCCATACTACGTACGAGCAGTACTTC. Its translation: CASSLTHTTYEQYF.

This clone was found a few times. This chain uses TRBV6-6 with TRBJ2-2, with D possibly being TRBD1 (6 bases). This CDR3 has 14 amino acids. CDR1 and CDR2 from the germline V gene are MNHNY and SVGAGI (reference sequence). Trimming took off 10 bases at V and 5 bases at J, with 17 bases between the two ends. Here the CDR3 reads CATGAGAVTGELFF. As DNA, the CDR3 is TGTGCCACCGGTGCAGGGGCGGTAACCGGGGAGCTGTTTTTT.

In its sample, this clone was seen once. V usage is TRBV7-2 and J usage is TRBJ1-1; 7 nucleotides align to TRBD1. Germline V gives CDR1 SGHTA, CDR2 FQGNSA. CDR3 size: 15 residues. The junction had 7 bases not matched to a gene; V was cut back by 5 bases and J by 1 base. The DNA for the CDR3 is TGTGCCAGCAGCACCGGGACAGCCTCGAACACTGAAGCTTTCTTT. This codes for CASSTGTASNTEAFF.

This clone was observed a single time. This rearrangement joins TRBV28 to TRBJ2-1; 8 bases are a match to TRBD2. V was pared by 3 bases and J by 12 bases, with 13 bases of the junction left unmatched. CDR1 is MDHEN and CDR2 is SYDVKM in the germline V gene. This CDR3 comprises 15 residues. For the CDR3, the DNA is TGTGCCAGCAGTTTTACCCCCGGGAGGGCCCTAGGGCAGTTCTTC. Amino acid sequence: CASSFTPGRALGQFF. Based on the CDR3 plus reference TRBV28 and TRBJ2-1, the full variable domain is DVKVTQSSRYLVKRTGEKVFLECVQDMDHENMFWYRQDPGLGLRLIYFSYDVKMKEKGDIPEGYSVSREKKERFSLILESASTNQTSMYLCASSFTPGRALGQFFGPGTRLTVL.

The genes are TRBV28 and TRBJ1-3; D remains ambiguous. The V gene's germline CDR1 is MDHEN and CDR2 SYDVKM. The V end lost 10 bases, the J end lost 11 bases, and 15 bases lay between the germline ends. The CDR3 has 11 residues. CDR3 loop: CATMTTVAIYF. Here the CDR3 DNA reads TGTGCCACAATGACTACAGTCGCCATATATTTT.

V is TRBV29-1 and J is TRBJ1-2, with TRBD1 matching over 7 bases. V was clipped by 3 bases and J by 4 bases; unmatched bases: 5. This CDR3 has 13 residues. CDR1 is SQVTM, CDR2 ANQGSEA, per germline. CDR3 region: CSVDGGQTYGYTF. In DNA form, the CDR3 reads TGCAGCGTTGACGGGGGACAGACCTATGGCTACACCTTC.

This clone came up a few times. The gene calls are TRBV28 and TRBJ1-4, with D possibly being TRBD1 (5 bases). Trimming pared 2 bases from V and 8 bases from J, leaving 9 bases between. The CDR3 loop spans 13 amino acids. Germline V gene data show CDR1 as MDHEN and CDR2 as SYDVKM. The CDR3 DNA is TGTGCCAGCAGTTTACTGACAGAAGAAAAACTGTTTTTT. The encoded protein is CASSLLTEEKLFF.

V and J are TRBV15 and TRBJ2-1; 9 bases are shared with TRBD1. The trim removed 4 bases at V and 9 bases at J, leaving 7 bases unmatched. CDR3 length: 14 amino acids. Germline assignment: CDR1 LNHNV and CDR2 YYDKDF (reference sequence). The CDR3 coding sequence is TGTGCCACCAGCAAAGTCGGGACAGGGCGTGAGCAGTTCTTC. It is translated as CATSKVGTGREQFF.

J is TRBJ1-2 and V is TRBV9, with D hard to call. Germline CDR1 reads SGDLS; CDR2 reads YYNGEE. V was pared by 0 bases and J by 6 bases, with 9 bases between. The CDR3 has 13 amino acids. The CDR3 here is CASSVETGDGYTF. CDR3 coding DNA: TGTGCCAGCAGCGTAGAGACCGGGGATGGCTACACCTTC.

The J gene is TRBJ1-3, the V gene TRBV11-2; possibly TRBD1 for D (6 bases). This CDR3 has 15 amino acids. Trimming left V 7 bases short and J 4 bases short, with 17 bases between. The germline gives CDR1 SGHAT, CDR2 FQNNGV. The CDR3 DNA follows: TGTGCCAGCACCGTAATCCAGGGGCGGGGAAACACCATATATTTT. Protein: CASTVIQGRGNTIYF.

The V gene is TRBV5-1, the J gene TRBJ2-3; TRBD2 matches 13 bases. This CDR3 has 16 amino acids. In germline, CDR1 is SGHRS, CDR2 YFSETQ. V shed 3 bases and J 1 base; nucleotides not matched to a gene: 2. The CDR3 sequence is CASSWTSGGGTDTQYF. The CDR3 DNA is TGCGCCAGCAGCTGGACTAGCGGGGGAGGCACAGATACGCAGTATTTT.

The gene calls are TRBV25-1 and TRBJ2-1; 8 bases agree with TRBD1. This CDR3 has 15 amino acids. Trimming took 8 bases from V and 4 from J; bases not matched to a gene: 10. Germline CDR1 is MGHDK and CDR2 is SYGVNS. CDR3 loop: CASVNNRGAYNEQFF. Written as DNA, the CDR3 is TGTGCCAGCGTAAACAACAGGGGGGCATACAATGAGCAGTTCTTC.

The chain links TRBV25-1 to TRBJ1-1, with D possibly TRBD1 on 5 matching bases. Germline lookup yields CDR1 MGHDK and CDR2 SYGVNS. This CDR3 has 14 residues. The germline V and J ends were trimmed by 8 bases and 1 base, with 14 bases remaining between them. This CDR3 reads CASGNRDSNTEAFF. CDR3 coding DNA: TGTGCCAGCGGCAACCGGGACTCGAACACTGAAGCTTTCTTT.

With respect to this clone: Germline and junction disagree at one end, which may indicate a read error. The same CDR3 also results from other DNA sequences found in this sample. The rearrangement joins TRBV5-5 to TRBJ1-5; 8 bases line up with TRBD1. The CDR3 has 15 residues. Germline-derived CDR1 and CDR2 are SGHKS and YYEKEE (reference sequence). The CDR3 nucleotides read TGCGCCAGCAGCCCATGGACAGGGATCAATCAGCCCCAGCATTTT. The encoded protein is CASSPWTGINQPQHF. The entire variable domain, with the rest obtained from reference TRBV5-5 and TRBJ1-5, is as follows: DAGVTQSPTHLIKTRGQQVTLRCSPISGHKSVSWYQQVLGQGPQFIFQYYEKEERGRGNFPDRFSARQFPNYSSELNVNALLLGDSALYLCASSPWTGINQPQHFGDGTRLSIL.

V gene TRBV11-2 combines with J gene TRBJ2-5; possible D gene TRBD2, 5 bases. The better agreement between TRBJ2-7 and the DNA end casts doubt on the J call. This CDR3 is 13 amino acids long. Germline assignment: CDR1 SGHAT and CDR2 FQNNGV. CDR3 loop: CASSLEGGYEQYF. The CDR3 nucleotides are TGTGCCAGCAGCTTAGAAGGAGGCTACGAGCAGTACTTC.

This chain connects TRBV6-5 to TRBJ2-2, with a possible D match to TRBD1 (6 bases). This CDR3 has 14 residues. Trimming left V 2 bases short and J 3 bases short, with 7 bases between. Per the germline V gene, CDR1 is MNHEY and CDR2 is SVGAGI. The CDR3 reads CASSYRGYTGELFF. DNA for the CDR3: TGTGCCAGCAGTTACAGGGGGTACACCGGGGAGCTGTTTTTT.

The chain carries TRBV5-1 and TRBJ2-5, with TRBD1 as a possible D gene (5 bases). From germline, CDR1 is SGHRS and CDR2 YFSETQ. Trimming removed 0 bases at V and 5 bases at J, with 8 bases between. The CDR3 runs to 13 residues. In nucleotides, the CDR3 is TGCGCCAGCAGCTTGGAGGGGTCGGAGACCCAGTACTTC. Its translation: CASSLEGSETQYF.

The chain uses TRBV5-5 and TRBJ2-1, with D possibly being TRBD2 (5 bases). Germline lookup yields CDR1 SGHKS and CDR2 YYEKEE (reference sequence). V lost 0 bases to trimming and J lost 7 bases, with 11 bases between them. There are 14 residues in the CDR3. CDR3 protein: CASSLGPAVNEQFF. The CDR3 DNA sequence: TGTGCCAGCAGCTTGGGACCAGCGGTGAATGAGCAGTTCTTC. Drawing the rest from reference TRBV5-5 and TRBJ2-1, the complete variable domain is DAGVTQSPTHLIKTRGQQVTLRCSPISGHKSVSWYQQVLGQGPQFIFQYYEKEERGRGNFPDRFSARQFPNYSSELNVNALLLGDSALYLCASSLGPAVNEQFFGPGTRLTVL.

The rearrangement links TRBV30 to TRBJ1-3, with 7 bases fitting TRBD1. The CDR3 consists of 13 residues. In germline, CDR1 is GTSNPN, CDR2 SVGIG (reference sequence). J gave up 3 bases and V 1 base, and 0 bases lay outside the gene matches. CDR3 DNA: TGTGCCTGGAGTGCAGGGGGTGGAAACACCATATATTTT. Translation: CAWSAGGGNTIYF.